This T cell receptor (beta chain) stems from a study of cytomegalovirus exposure and HLA in healthy donors. The study ran its PCR with 60 Vbeta and 13 Jbeta primers. Some clones are missing from TCRdb's copy, which holds only in-frame ones; the method was immunoSEQ multiplex PCR. The sample holds more than 90,000 clones; more than 65% are singletons and the top ten take roughly 7.7%. This CDR3 has 14 residues. Germline lookup yields CDR1 MNHNY and CDR2 SVGAGI (reference sequence). V gave up 7 bases and J gave up 0 bases, with 12 bases separating them. The clonotype comes from a human donor in good health. The chain combines TRBV6-6 with TRBJ2-5; tentative D call: TRBD2 (5 bases). Sequencing was carried out using PBMCs. The CDR3 protein is CASTAGEYQETQYF. DNA of the CDR3: TGTGCCAGCACGGCCGGGGAGTACCAAGAGACCCAGTACTTC.